This T cell receptor beta chain was recovered during a study of T cell responses to AZD1222 COVID-19 vaccine. TCRdb's copy holds only in-frame clones and misses some; the assay was immunoSEQ multiplex PCR. The top ten clones hold roughly 1.5% of a sample with approximately 150,000 clones, 80% to 90% of them seen once. Per germline, CDR1 LGHNA and CDR2 YNFKEQ. The CDR3 extends over 17 amino acids. V was clipped by 0 bases and J by 2 bases, with 13 bases between them. In regard to this clone: Its antigen is undetermined.

Overall study findings and caveats: Mostly white British, mostly female donors; authors suggested clonal diversity may be underestimated. Across the whole spike, CD4 TCRs peaked at regions 160-218 and 743-854. The study sampled repertoires only after the peak T cell response.

The source material was peripheral blood, sampled on day 0 of AZD1222 vaccination. V gene TRBV4-2 combines with J gene TRBJ1-4, with a tentative D call TRBD1 (5 bases). This clonotype originated in an adult in good health. The CDR3 here is CASSQEGGGWTNEKLFF. CDR3 bases: TGTGCCAGCAGCCAAGAAGGTGGGGGTTGGACTAATGAAAAACTGTTTTTT.